This TCR beta chain was sequenced in a study of T-cell memory formation after mild COVID-19. Study outcomes and limitations: Mainly in CM and EM were contracting CD4+ clones; CD8+ were in EMRA.

On this clonotype: Its matching antigen is unknown.

TCRdb reprocessed the 5' RACE reads via MiXCR and lists one record per CDR3 protein. Of roughly 450,000 distinct CDR3 sequences in the sample, approximately 19% were seen once. CDR3 length: 13 residues. Per the germline V gene, CDR1 is MNHEY and CDR2 is SVGAGI. Trimming pared 6 bases from V and 4 bases from J, leaving 12 bases between. This sequence originates from a man between 18 and 29 years old who had mild COVID-19 (a few samples of this study predate the infection). Cell type and time point are not known. Sequenced: PBMCs or a T cell subset sorted from them (not recorded which). The chain has TRBV6-5 and TRBJ1-1; no definite D call. CDR3 nucleotide sequence: TGTGCCAGCAGGTCGGAGGTCGGCACTGAAGCTTTCTTT. Translating it yields CASRSEVGTEAFF.